These 19 T cell receptor beta chains were all obtained from the same sample, sequenced in a study of PD-L1 blockade in urothelial cancer. Profiling relied on immunoSEQ multiplex PCR, and the TCRdb table lists in-frame clones only, not all of them. Here the sample spans tens of thousands of clones, under 85% being singletons. Time point described: peripheral blood 6 weeks after treatment start. The starting material was PBMCs, obtained around atezolizumab (anti-PD-L1) treatment. Source of these receptors: a man aged 50 to 60 with urothelial cancer.

The chain uses TRBV18 and TRBJ1-3, with D perhaps matching TRBD1 (6 bases). The CDR3 contains 16 residues. Germline values: CDR1 KGHSH, CDR2 LQKENI. V was pared by 1 base and J by 2 bases, with 12 bases between. The CDR3 sequence: CASSPLQQGTGNTIYF. The CDR3 DNA sequence: TGTGCCAGCTCACCACTCCAGCAGGGGACTGGAAACACCATATATTTT.

This clone was recorded once. The rearrangement joins TRBV11-2 to TRBJ2-5, with D hard to call. The CDR3 is made up of 13 amino acids. The V gene's germline CDR1 is SGHAT and CDR2 FQNNGV. V was cut by 1 base and J by 5 bases, with 8 bases left in between. The CDR3 protein is CASSLVPVETQYF. CDR3 nucleotide sequence: TGTGCCAGCAGCTTAGTCCCCGTGGAGACCCAGTACTTC.

The V call is TRBV7-2, the J call TRBJ2-2, with 11 bases lining up with TRBD2. The V segment lost 1 base and the J segment 10 bases; nucleotides outside the gene matches: 14. CDR3 length: 18 amino acids. CDR1 is SGHTA, CDR2 FQGNSA, per germline. CDR3 DNA: TGTGCCAGCAGCTTAGGGCGTCTAGCGGGGGGCCTGGGAGAGGAGCTGTTTTTT. Protein sequence: CASSLGRLAGGLGEELFF.

The gene calls are TRBV11-2 and TRBJ1-4; weak D call: TRBD1 (6 bases). V was trimmed by 2 bases and J by 0 bases, leaving 19 bases between them. CDR1 is SGHAT and CDR2 is FQNNGV in the germline V gene. The CDR3 is 19 amino acids. The CDR3 loop is CASSLQIPGHFATNEKLFF. CDR3 nucleotide sequence: TGTGCCAGCAGCTTACAGATACCGGGACACTTTGCAACTAATGAAAAACTGTTTTTT. Based on the CDR3 plus reference TRBV11-2 and TRBJ1-4, the full variable domain is EAGVAQSPRYKIIEKRQSVAFWCNPISGHATLYWYQQILGQGPKLLIQFQNNGVVDDSQLPKDRFSAERLKGVDSTLKIQPAKLEDSAVYLCASSLQIPGHFATNEKLFFGSGTQLSVL.

J is TRBJ1-1 and V is TRBV25-1; 7 bases match TRBD1. CDR3 length: 15 amino acids. CDR1 is MGHDK and CDR2 is SYGVNS in the germline V gene. V dropped 7 bases and J dropped 1; count of bases not matched to a gene: 9. The CDR3 bases are TGTGCCAGCACCCTCGGGACAGTACAGAACACTGAAGCTTTCTTT. This gives the protein CASTLGTVQNTEAFF.

The rearrangement uses TRBV5-4 and TRBJ1-6, with unresolved D. The CDR3 loop spans 14 amino acids. The ends were cut back, 2 bases at V and 10 bases at J, with 13 bases in the middle. The germline gives CDR1 SGHNT, CDR2 YYREEE (reference sequence). CDR3 region: CASSFIDPGSPLHF. The CDR3 nucleotides are TGTGCCAGCAGCTTCATAGACCCAGGATCACCCCTCCACTTT.

J is TRBJ1-2 and V is TRBV9, with 9 positions matching TRBD1. CDR1 is SGDLS and CDR2 is YYNGEE in the germline V gene. This CDR3 contains 14 residues. V lost 4 bases, J lost 7 bases, and 8 bases stayed unmatched. CDR3 in DNA: TGTGCCAGCAGCCCCGACAGGGGGTTAGGTGGCTACACCTTC. It encodes CASSPDRGLGGYTF.

The V gene is TRBV18, the J gene TRBJ1-3; D is undetermined. Trimming cost V 5 bases and J 0 bases, with 11 bases left between them. CDR1 is KGHSH, CDR2 LQKENI, per germline. The CDR3 length is 15 residues. CDR3 nucleotide sequence: TGTGCCAGCTCATCCGGCGCGGGCTCTGGAAACACCATATATTTT. Translating it yields CASSSGAGSGNTIYF.

The rearrangement links TRBV4-3 to TRBJ2-3, with a weak D call TRBD2 (6 bases). Germline CDR1 and CDR2: LGHNA and YSLEER. The V end was cut by 0 bases, the J end by 7 bases, with 14 bases between. CDR3 size: 15 residues. DNA of the CDR3: TGCGCCAGCAGCCAAGATCGGGGGTCCTTTAATACGCAGTATTTT. Encoded protein: CASSQDRGSFNTQYF.

The CDR3 is CASRSSGSSYNEQFF. The CDR3 nucleotides read TGTGCCAGCAGATCTAGCGGGAGCTCCTACAATGAGCAGTTCTTC. The V call is TRBV11-2, the J call TRBJ2-1; 10 bases match TRBD2. V lost 6 bases, J lost 0 bases, and 2 bases stayed unmatched. CDR1 and CDR2 from the germline V gene are SGHAT and FQNNGV. This CDR3 contains 15 residues. The full variable domain, completed using reference TRBV11-2 and TRBJ2-1, is EAGVAQSPRYKIIEKRQSVAFWCNPISGHATLYWYQQILGQGPKLLIQFQNNGVVDDSQLPKDRFSAERLKGVDSTLKIQPAKLEDSAVYLCASRSSGSSYNEQFFGPGTRLTVL.

The CDR3 loop reads CASSPYSGQAGELFF. The CDR3 DNA reads TGTGCCAGCAGCCCCTACTCTGGGCAGGCCGGGGAGCTGTTTTTT. The chain has TRBV9 and TRBJ2-2, with D unclear. V was cut by 4 bases and J by 6 bases, with 16 bases left in between. CDR3 length equals 15 residues. The V gene's germline CDR1 is SGDLS and CDR2 YYNGEE.

The chain carries TRBV7-9 and TRBJ2-2; no clear D gene. Germline values: CDR1 SEHNR, CDR2 FQNEAQ (reference sequence). CDR3 length equals 12 residues. V gave up 5 bases and J gave up 7 bases, with 8 bases separating them. The CDR3 DNA is TGTGCCAGCAGCCCTAGGAACGGGGAGCTGTTTTTT. Its protein product is CASSPRNGELFF.

The V gene is TRBV12-1, the J gene TRBJ2-7; the D call TRBD1 from the table was never checked on the DNA. TRBV12-1 is labeled a pseudogene. This CDR3 contains 13 residues. The CDR3 reads CASSMTGGYEQYF. CDR3 sequence (DNA): TGTGCCAGCAGCATGACAGGGGGCTACGAGCAGTACTTC.

This chain joins TRBV9 and TRBJ2-1, with 14 nucleotides matching TRBD2. Germline V gene sequence: CDR1 SGDLS, CDR2 YYNGEE. The CDR3 covers 14 residues. The ends lost 3 bases at V and 9 bases at J; junction bases unmatched: 2. CDR3 bases: TGTGCCAGCAGCGGACTAGCGGGGGGGGTTGAGCAGTTCTTC. It encodes CASSGLAGGVEQFF.

The rearrangement links TRBV4-1 to TRBJ1-5; 8 bases are a match to TRBD1. Germline-derived CDR1 and CDR2 are MGHRA and YSYEKL. The CDR3 loop spans 15 amino acids. V shed 5 bases and J 2 bases; nucleotides not matched to a gene: 5. DNA of the CDR3: TGCGCCAGCAGCTCAGGGGGCGCGGGCAATCAGCCCCAGCATTTT. The encoded protein is CASSSGGAGNQPQHF.

This chain uses TRBV15 with TRBJ2-7; the match to TRBD1 covers 7 bases. The V and J ends lost 0 bases and 2 bases, in that order; junction bases with no gene match: 10. This CDR3 region has 17 residues. CDR1 is LNHNV and CDR2 is YYDKDF in the germline V gene (reference sequence). The CDR3 nucleotides read TGTGCCACCAGCAGAGATCACCCGTCGACAGGGCCCTACGAGCAGTACTTC. Translated: CATSRDHPSTGPYEQYF.

The chain is built from TRBV19 and TRBJ1-5; 9 nucleotides align to TRBD1. The CDR3 loop spans 14 amino acids. V trimming: 5 bases; J trimming: 2 bases; junction bases outside the gene matches: 1. Germline CDR1 reads LNHDA; CDR2 reads SQIVND (reference sequence). CDR3 in amino acids: CASSGTGRNQPQHF. Written as DNA, the CDR3 is TGTGCCAGTAGTGGGACAGGGCGCAATCAGCCCCAGCATTTT.

V usage is TRBV14 and J usage is TRBJ1-2; 8 bases are a match to TRBD1. J gave up 0 bases and V 3 bases, and 6 bases lay outside the gene matches. The CDR3 is made up of 16 amino acids. The germline V gene encodes CDR1 SGHDN and CDR2 FVKESK. CDR3 nucleotides: TGTGCCAGCAGCCAGGGTGGACAGGGCGCTAACTATGGCTACACCTTC. Translation: CASSQGGQGANYGYTF.

This chain connects TRBV7-2 to TRBJ2-6; TRBD2 is a possible D gene (6 bases). Germline V gene data show CDR1 as SGHTA and CDR2 as FQGNSA. V was clipped by 1 base and J by 1 base, with 8 bases between them. This CDR3 region has 16 residues. CDR3 protein: CASSLGRGSGANVLTF. DNA for the CDR3: TGTGCCAGCAGCTTAGGACGGGGGTCTGGGGCCAACGTCCTGACTTTC.